These 4 T cell receptor beta chains were all obtained from the same sample, sequenced in a study of T cell repertoires in ileal Crohn's disease. The method was immunoSEQ multiplex PCR; TCRdb's version includes in-frame clones alone and lacks a portion of them. The sample lists some 10,000 clones; about 81% were seen once. Time point of the sample: neoterminal ileum biopsy at postoperative endoscopy, about 6 months after surgery. Sequenced material: ileal tissue. The receptors here all came from an adult with Crohn's disease.

This rearrangement joins TRBV29-1 to TRBJ2-7, with 10 bases that match TRBD1. The CDR3 consists of 13 residues. CDR1 SQVTM and CDR2 ANQGSEA come from the germline V gene. The V segment lost 1 base and the J segment 6 bases; nucleotides outside the gene matches: 3. Written as DNA, the CDR3 is TGCAGCGTTGAAGGACAGGGGGCCGGCGAGCAGTACTTC. Translating it yields CSVEGQGAGEQYF.

This clone was detected once. The J gene is TRBJ1-1, the V gene TRBV29-1, with D possibly matching TRBD1 (6 bases). The CDR3 is 13 amino acids. CDR1 and CDR2 from the germline V gene are SQVTM and ANQGSEA. The ends were cut back, 6 bases at V and 3 bases at J, with 14 bases in the middle. This chain's CDR3 is CSVKGVGDTEAFF. The CDR3 bases are TGCAGCGTGAAGGGGGTGGGGGACACTGAAGCTTTCTTT. The full variable domain, in which reference TRBV29-1 and TRBJ1-1 provide the parts outside the CDR3, is SAVISQKPSRDICQRGTSLTIQCQVDSQVTMMFWYRQQPGQSLTLIATANQGSEATYESGFVIDKFPISRPNLTFSTLTVSNMSPEDSSIYLCSVKGVGDTEAFFGQGTRLTVV.

This chain links TRBV27 with TRBJ2-1, with 9 bases matching TRBD1. The CDR3 is 13 amino acids. CDR1 is MNHEY, CDR2 SMNVEV, per germline (reference sequence). The junction had 4 bases not matched to a gene; V was cut back by 6 bases and J by 7 bases. This chain's CDR3 is CASSGTGRNEQFF. In nucleotides, the CDR3 is TGTGCCAGCAGCGGGACAGGGCGGAATGAGCAGTTCTTC.

This chain links TRBV5-1 with TRBJ1-1; a weak D match, TRBD1 (5 bases). The germline V gene has CDR1 SGHRS and CDR2 YFSETQ. Trimming shortened V by 0 bases and J by 1 base, and 13 bases separated the two germline ends. The CDR3 has 16 residues. The CDR3 protein is CASSLDSAGQNTEAFF. CDR3 sequence (DNA): TGCGCCAGCAGCTTGGATTCCGCAGGACAGAACACTGAAGCTTTCTTT. Complete variable domain (other parts from reference TRBV5-1 and TRBJ1-1): KAGVTQTPRYLIKTRGQQVTLSCSPISGHRSVSWYQQTPGQGLQFLFEYFSETQRNKGNFPGRFSGRQFSNSRSEMNVSTLELGDSALYLCASSLDSAGQNTEAFFGQGTRLTVV.